This T cell receptor beta chain was documented in a study of blood T cell repertoires in COVID-19. Clones were read by immunoSEQ multiplex PCR, and TCRdb kept only the in-frame ones, dropping some. This table holds just under 350,000 clones, 65% to 85% found once. The V and J ends lost 5 bases and 4 bases respectively, with 15 bases between them. Per germline, CDR1 SQVTM and CDR2 ANQGSEA. This CDR3 contains 13 residues. The V gene is TRBV29-1, the J gene TRBJ2-7, with a weak D call TRBD1 (6 bases). This TCR was recovered from a man aged 25 to 45 with active or convalescent COVID-19. The source material was peripheral blood. The CDR3 loop reads CSVTNTGSYEQYF. In nucleotides, the CDR3 is TGCAGCGTTACCAACACAGGGTCGTACGAGCAGTACTTC.